These 25 T cell receptor beta chains were sequenced from one sample in a study of blood T cells in healthy people across ages. For the second PCR, which ran for roughly 7 to 11 cycles, a sample-barcoded 5' primer and a J-beta primer mix were used. TCRdb re-derived calls from the 5' RACE reads in MiXCR, one entry per CDR3 protein. The repertoire includes some 1,500,000 distinct CDR3 sequences, 42% of them detected once, and 4% sits in the top ten. Material: blood. Every receptor here comes from a woman between 18 and 30 years old in good health.

This chain links TRBV13 with TRBJ2-1; D possibly corresponds to TRBD2 (6 bases). The better agreement between TRBJ2-7 and the DNA end casts doubt on the J call. CDR1 and CDR2 (germline): PRHDT, FYEKMQ (reference sequence). CDR3 length: 19 residues. This chain's CDR3 is CASRGVLSGRRSSYNEQYF. DNA for the CDR3: TGTGCCAGCAGGGGGGTTCTTAGCGGTAGAAGGAGCTCCTACAATGAGCAGTACTTC.

This clonotype occurred a few times. CDR3 nucleotides: TGTGCCAGCAGTCCAGGACTAGCGTCGGAGACCCAGTACTTC. Protein: CASSPGLASETQYF. The rearrangement joins TRBV7-2 to TRBJ2-5; 9 positions match TRBD2. The ends lost 6 bases at V and 5 bases at J; junction bases unmatched: 7. The CDR3 runs 14 residues. The germline CDR1 and CDR2 sequences are SGHTA and FQGNSA.

To note about this clonotype: Because the CDR3 is missing its conserved closing phenylalanine or tryptophan, this is likely a read error. The chain carries TRBV5-1 and TRBJ1-2; tentative D call: TRBD1 (6 bases). The V end was cut by 0 bases, the J end by 6 bases, with 12 bases between. Germline assignment: CDR1 SGHRS and CDR2 YFSETQ. The CDR3 length is 14 residues. The CDR3 DNA reads TGCGCCAGCAGCTTGGCCAGGGGATCGGATGGCTACACCATC. Residues: CASSLARGSDGYTI.

This chain uses TRBV20-1 with TRBJ1-4; 7 positions match TRBD1. The V segment lost 4 bases and the J segment 0 bases; nucleotides outside the gene matches: 14. Germline CDR1 and CDR2: DFQATT and SNEGSKA (reference sequence). The CDR3 has 18 residues. CDR3 residues: CSAKSYRGQGPTNEKLFF. CDR3 sequence (DNA): TGCAGTGCTAAGTCATACAGGGGCCAAGGGCCAACTAATGAAAAACTGTTTTTT.

V and J are TRBV3-1 and TRBJ2-1, with 7 bases matching TRBD1. Per the germline V gene, CDR1 is LGHDT and CDR2 is YNNKEL (reference sequence). The ends lost 1 base at V and 6 bases at J; junction bases unmatched: 12. This CDR3 is 17 amino acids long. The CDR3 is CASSQGRRGPGGNEQFF. The CDR3 DNA sequence: TGTGCCAGCAGCCAAGGCCGTCGAGGGCCAGGGGGCAATGAGCAGTTCTTC.

This clonotype was seen a handful of times. The rearrangement joins TRBV20-1 to TRBJ2-1; 10 bases agree with TRBD1. After removal of 6 bases from V and 4 bases from J, the junction contained 9 bases not matched to a gene. The CDR3 has 15 residues. Germline assignment: CDR1 DFQATT and CDR2 SNEGSKA (reference sequence). The CDR3 spells CSAKVGTGDYNEQFF. The CDR3 DNA reads as TGCAGTGCAAAAGTTGGGACAGGGGATTACAATGAGCAGTTCTTC.

The chain has TRBV6-5 and TRBJ1-2; possibly TRBD1 for D (5 bases). CDR3 size: 14 residues. Per the germline V gene, CDR1 is MNHEY and CDR2 is SVGAGI. Trimming pared 6 bases from V and 2 bases from J, leaving 13 bases between. CDR3 protein: CASRLGTINYGYTF. CDR3 nucleotides: TGTGCCAGCAGGCTTGGGACGATAAACTATGGCTACACCTTC.

A few counts support this clonotype. The J gene is TRBJ2-2, the V gene TRBV7-2, with a tentative D call TRBD1 (6 bases). Trimming stripped 3 bases from V and 14 bases from J, with 13 bases between. Per germline, CDR1 SGHTA and CDR2 FQGNSA. CDR3 length: 12 residues. CDR3 sequence (DNA): TGTGCCAGCAGCTTGGTACAGGGAGTACTGTTTTTT. It is translated as CASSLVQGVLFF.

In this sample, this clonotype turned up a few times. The chain carries TRBV15 and TRBJ1-3, with D hard to call. The CDR3 is 17 residues long. The ends were cut back, 0 bases at V and 0 bases at J, with 12 bases in the middle. Germline CDR1 reads LNHNV; CDR2 reads YYDKDF (reference sequence). In nucleotides, the CDR3 is TGTGCCACCAGCAGAGAGTCTGCGGCTAACTCTGGAAACACCATATATTTT. This codes for CATSRESAANSGNTIYF. The whole variable domain, remainder taken from reference TRBV15 and TRBJ1-3, is DAMVIQNPRYQVTQFGKPVTLSCSQTLNHNVMYWYQQKSSQAPKLLFHYYDKDFNNEADTPDNFQSRRPNTSFCFLDIRSPGLGDTAMYLCATSRESAANSGNTIYFGEGSWLTVV.

V and J are TRBV4-3 and TRBJ1-3; no reliable D call. With 1 base removed from V and 0 bases from J, the gap between germline ends came to 10 bases. The CDR3 consists of 16 residues. Looked up from germline, CDR1 is LGHNA and CDR2 is YSLEER. DNA for the CDR3: TGCGCCAGCAGCCAAGGTCCCCTCCGCTCTGGAAACACCATATATTTT. Translation: CASSQGPLRSGNTIYF.

This clonotype was recorded a few times. The junction and the germline gene differ at one end; a read error may be behind it. The rearrangement links TRBV28 to TRBJ2-7, with 8 bases aligning to TRBD1. This CDR3 has 14 amino acids. CDR1 and CDR2 (germline): MDHEN, SYDVKM. In DNA, the CDR3 is TGCGCCAGCAGTTTTCGACAGGGGCTGTCCGAGCAGTACTTC. It translates to CASSFRQGLSEQYF.

This clonotype was counted only a few times. This chain connects TRBV10-3 to TRBJ1-4, with TRBD1 matching over 9 bases. V lost 4 bases and J lost 7; bases outside the gene matches: 4. The CDR3 runs to 14 residues. Germline V gene data show CDR1 as ENHRY and CDR2 as SYGVKD. DNA for the CDR3: TGTGCCATCAGTGGGGACAGGGAAGGTGAAAAACTGTTTTTT. This gives the protein CAISGDREGEKLFF.

This clonotype came up once. The rearrangement uses TRBV24-1 and TRBJ2-1; TRBD1 matches 8 bases. V gave up 7 bases and J gave up 1 base; unmatched junction bases: 5. Germline CDR1 and CDR2: KGHDR and SFDVKD. The CDR3 has 15 residues. This chain's CDR3 is CATSGGQDSYNEQFF. As DNA, the CDR3 is TGTGCCACCAGCGGGGGACAGGATTCCTACAATGAGCAGTTCTTC.

This chain links TRBV24-1 with TRBJ2-5, with a possible D match to TRBD1 (6 bases). The CDR3 length is 15 residues. Germline-derived CDR1 and CDR2 are KGHDR and SFDVKD. V was cut by 3 bases and J by 5 bases, with 15 bases left in between. The CDR3 DNA is TGTGCCACCAGTGATCCACAGGGTGATGGGGAGACCCAGTACTTC. Protein sequence: CATSDPQGDGETQYF.

This clonotype was detected only once. The chain employs TRBV6-5 and TRBJ2-5; tentative D call: TRBD1 (5 bases). The J call may be wrong; the DNA end is better matched by TRBJ2-7. This CDR3 is 14 amino acids long. In germline, CDR1 is MNHEY, CDR2 SVGAGI. The CDR3: CASSYAIRAAEQYF. The DNA of the CDR3 is TGTGCCAGCAGTTACGCGATCAGGGCTGCCGAGCAGTACTTC.

The chain uses TRBV12-3 or TRBV12-4 and TRBJ2-3; a weak D match, TRBD2 (5 bases). The CDR3 extends over 15 amino acids. Trimming cost V 5 bases and J 7 bases, with 19 bases left between them. The CDR3 nucleotides read TGTGCCAGCAGTGCACCAGGACTTTCGCTATATACGCAGTATTTT. It yields the protein CASSAPGLSLYTQYF.

This clonotype appeared a few times. The V and J genes are TRBV29-1 and TRBJ2-2, with D perhaps TRBD1 (6 bases). This CDR3 contains 12 residues. Germline CDR1 and CDR2: SQVTM and ANQGSEA. With 4 bases removed from V and 7 bases from J, the gap between germline ends came to 10 bases. This CDR3 reads CSVARGHGELFF. For the CDR3, the DNA is TGCAGCGTTGCTAGGGGACACGGGGAGCTGTTTTTT.

This clonotype has only a few counts. The chain links TRBV30 to TRBJ1-2; D is undetermined. This CDR3 has 12 residues. V lost 3 bases and J 0 bases, leaving 5 bases between the germline ends. The germline gives CDR1 GTSNPN, CDR2 SVGIG (reference sequence). CDR3 DNA sequence: TGTGCCTGGAGCCATACTAACTATGGCTACACCTTC. It is translated as CAWSHTNYGYTF.

This clonotype came up a few times. The chain couples TRBV6-5 to TRBJ2-7, with D maybe TRBD2 (5 bases). V was clipped by 2 bases and J by 3 bases, with 11 bases between them. The CDR3 consists of 14 residues. Germline loops: CDR1 MNHEY, CDR2 SVGAGI. This chain's CDR3 is CASSYEGLGYEQYF. The CDR3 DNA is TGTGCCAGCAGTTACGAGGGTTTAGGCTACGAGCAGTACTTC.

The gene calls are TRBV27 and TRBJ2-5, with 7 bases identical to TRBD2. The CDR3 contains 11 residues. Germline V CDR1 and CDR2: MNHEY, SMNVEV (reference sequence). With 7 bases clipped from V and 11 bases from J, the junction kept 7 bases outside the gene matches. The CDR3 sequence is CASTGGGGQYF. CDR3 nucleotide sequence: TGTGCCAGCACGGGGGGTGGTGGGCAGTACTTC.

This chain joins TRBV4-1 and TRBJ2-1; no clear D gene. V lost 3 bases to trimming and J lost 6 bases, with 9 bases between them. Germline CDR1 reads MGHRA; CDR2 reads YSYEKL. This CDR3 is built from 13 residues. DNA of the CDR3: TGCGCCAGCAGCCATCCGGGTTTCAATGAGCAGTTCTTC. Its translation is CASSHPGFNEQFF.

This clonotype occurred a few times. The CDR3 reads CASSIRAGNQPQHF. CDR3 coding DNA: TGTGCCAGTAGTATTAGGGCAGGGAATCAGCCCCAGCATTTT. The chain is built from TRBV19 and TRBJ1-5; weak D call: TRBD1 (5 bases). CDR1 LNHDA and CDR2 SQIVND come from the germline V gene (reference sequence). Trimming removed 3 bases from V and 4 bases from J, with 10 bases in between. This CDR3 is built from 14 residues.

This clonotype was detected a few times. The V and J genes are TRBV2 and TRBJ2-7, with 7 bases that match TRBD1. The J call may be mistaken, given a closer DNA end match to TRBJ2-5. The CDR3 covers 12 residues. Germline V gene lookup returns CDR1 SNHLY and CDR2 FYNNEI. The CDR3 loop is CASADRAETQYF. CDR3 in DNA: TGTGCCAGCGCAGACAGGGCTGAGACCCAGTACTTC.

This clonotype was seen a few times. The rearrangement uses TRBV4-3 and TRBJ2-1; 12 bases map to TRBD2. V shed 4 bases and J 8 bases; nucleotides not matched to a gene: 6. This CDR3 is 15 amino acids long. CDR1 LGHNA and CDR2 YSLEER come from the germline V gene. The CDR3 DNA reads as TGCGCCAGCAGCCCTCGGACTAGCGGGGCAGATGAGCAGTTCTTC. Its translation is CASSPRTSGADEQFF.

There are a few counts of this clonotype. This chain uses TRBV6-5 with TRBJ1-2, with D perhaps matching TRBD1 (6 bases). The CDR3 sequence is 14 residues long. CDR1 and CDR2 from the germline V gene are MNHEY and SVGAGI. Trimming pared 6 bases from V and 6 bases from J, leaving 17 bases between. CDR3 DNA: TGTGCCAGCAGCCACGGTGGGACAAGTGATGGCTACACCTTC. Its translation is CASSHGGTSDGYTF.